Each of the 15 T cell receptor beta chains below was sequenced from the same sample in a study of blood T cells in healthy people across ages. The use of a sample-barcoded 5' primer and a J-beta primer mix characterized a second PCR of about 7 to 12 cycles. Each CDR3 protein is one row after TCRdb ran MiXCR on the 5' RACE reads. The sample contains over 500,000 distinct CDR3 sequences, 52% of which appear only once. The specimen sequenced was blood. The receptors originated from an elderly woman in good health.

This clonotype was recorded only once. J is TRBJ2-7 and V is TRBV29-1, with 10 bases lining up with TRBD1. The V gene end was trimmed by 6 bases and the J gene end by 6 bases; junction bases not matched to a gene: 8. The CDR3 length is 13 residues. Per the germline V gene, CDR1 is SQVTM and CDR2 is ANQGSEA. The CDR3 protein is CSVAPGTGVEQYF. For the CDR3, the DNA is TGCAGCGTGGCCCCCGGGACAGGGGTCGAGCAGTACTTC.

The rearrangement uses TRBV20-1 and TRBJ2-1; D is unclear. V was cut by 0 bases and J by 7 bases, with 16 bases left in between. CDR3 length equals 15 residues. Germline CDR1 and CDR2: DFQATT and SNEGSKA (reference sequence). The CDR3 reads CSARDSMLQRNEQFF. The DNA for the CDR3 is TGCAGTGCTAGAGATTCGATGCTCCAGAGGAATGAGCAGTTCTTC.

For this clonotype: This may stem from a read error, because a much larger clone lies one nucleotide away. The chain employs TRBV20-1 and TRBJ1-1; 7 bases agree with TRBD1. With 3 bases clipped from V and 1 base from J, the junction kept 2 bases outside the gene matches. The CDR3 loop spans 13 amino acids. Germline loops: CDR1 DFQATT, CDR2 SNEGSKA (reference sequence). CDR3 coding DNA: TGCAGTGCTAGGGACAGGCCGAACACTGAAGCTTTCTTT. Translation: CSARDRPNTEAFF.

V is TRBV12-3 or TRBV12-4 and J is TRBJ1-2; TRBD1 agrees at 8 bases. The CDR3 is 14 residues long. J lost 4 bases, V lost 11 bases, and 12 bases had no gene match. CDR3 nucleotide sequence: TGTGCCCGCACATCCAGGGGGCTGGTCTATGGCTACACCTTC. It translates to CARTSRGLVYGYTF.

This clonotype occurred many times. The chain has TRBV18 and TRBJ2-4, with D perhaps TRBD2 (6 bases). CDR1 is KGHSH, CDR2 LQKENI, per germline. The CDR3 contains 12 residues. V lost 3 bases and J 13 bases, leaving 13 bases between the germline ends. CDR3 amino acids: CASSPSREWQYF. The CDR3, as DNA: TGTGCCAGCTCACCCTCCCGGGAGTGGCAGTACTTC.

CDR3 DNA sequence: TGTGCCAGCAGCTTCCTTGGGGAGACAGGAGATACGCAGTATTTT. It codes for CASSFLGETGDTQYF. V and J are TRBV7-2 and TRBJ2-3, with D tentatively TRBD1 (6 bases). The CDR3 runs to 15 residues. The V end lost 3 bases, the J end lost 5 bases, and 15 bases lay between the germline ends. CDR1 SGHTA and CDR2 FQGNSA come from the germline V gene.

The chain carries TRBV5-1 and TRBJ1-4; D uncertain. The V end lost 7 bases, the J end lost 8 bases, and 15 bases lay between the germline ends. CDR1 SGHRS and CDR2 YFSETQ come from the germline V gene. The CDR3 totals 13 residues. The DNA for the CDR3 is TGCGCCAGCGCCCGGGAGCCAACGGAAAAACTGTTTTTT. Translation gives CASAREPTEKLFF.

This chain connects TRBV28 to TRBJ2-6; no clear D gene. CDR3 length: 12 residues. V was shortened by 4 bases and J by 13 bases, with 11 bases between the two germline ends. Per the germline V gene, CDR1 is MDHEN and CDR2 is SYDVKM. This chain's CDR3 is CASSSSSRVLTF. As DNA, the CDR3 is TGTGCCAGCAGTTCGAGTTCAAGGGTCCTGACTTTC.

The chain is built from TRBV20-1 and TRBJ2-1; 7 bases map to TRBD1. The germline gives CDR1 DFQATT, CDR2 SNEGSKA (reference sequence). The CDR3 runs 12 residues. The trim removed 6 bases at V and 12 bases at J, leaving 11 bases unmatched. The CDR3 nucleotides are TGCAGTGCCGGCGAAGGGGGCTCTCGGCAGTTCTTC. Protein sequence: CSAGEGGSRQFF.

Worth noting for this clonotype: Possible read error: a much larger clone is one base away. The chain recombines TRBV21-1 with TRBJ2-7. TRBV21-1 is a documented pseudogene. The CDR3 length is 17 residues. CDR3 in amino acids: CASNKSPPDGQTYEQYF. The CDR3 DNA is TGTGCCAGCAACAAATCGCCTCCAGACGGTCAAACCTACGAGCAGTACTTC.

This chain connects TRBV4-2 to TRBJ2-1; 11 bases align to TRBD2. In germline, CDR1 is LGHNA, CDR2 YNFKEQ. CDR3 length: 17 residues. The V gene end was trimmed by 1 base and the J gene end by 4 bases; junction bases not matched to a gene: 6. CDR3 amino acids: CASSQGVAGGLYNEQFF. In nucleotides, the CDR3 is TGTGCCAGCAGCCAAGGGGTAGCGGGGGGGCTGTACAATGAGCAGTTCTTC.

This clonotype was found many times. This chain connects TRBV20-1 to TRBJ2-1, with 8 bases lining up with TRBD2. The V gene's germline CDR1 is DFQATT and CDR2 SNEGSKA (reference sequence). CDR3 length: 14 amino acids. The ends lost 3 bases at V and 5 bases at J; junction bases unmatched: 6. The CDR3 region is CSARRTSLNNEQFF. The CDR3 DNA sequence: TGCAGTGCTAGGCGGACTAGCCTAAACAATGAGCAGTTCTTC.

The V and J genes are TRBV29-1 and TRBJ2-7, with D perhaps TRBD2 (6 bases). V was trimmed by 6 bases and J by 0 bases, leaving 9 bases between them. The CDR3 extends over 12 amino acids. CDR1 and CDR2 from the germline V gene are SQVTM and ANQGSEA. The CDR3 nucleotides are TGCAGCGTCGGAGGGCCCTCCTACGAGCAGTACTTC. As protein: CSVGGPSYEQYF.

This clonotype has a count of ten or more. This chain links TRBV2 with TRBJ1-5; no definite D call. The germline CDR1 and CDR2 sequences are SNHLY and FYNNEI. Trimming cost V 5 bases and J 6 bases, with 5 bases left between them. This CDR3 has 11 residues. The CDR3 bases are TGTGCCAGCAGTTTCGGTCAGCCCCAGCATTTT. This translates into CASSFGQPQHF.

Only a few counts were recorded for this clonotype. This chain connects TRBV6-6 to TRBJ1-6, with 7 bases identical to TRBD1. Per germline, CDR1 MNHNY and CDR2 SVGAGI (reference sequence). With V trimmed by 5 bases and J by 12 bases, 19 bases remained unmatched. The CDR3 runs to 17 residues. The CDR3 reads CASSTLRDRSQFRPLHF. For the CDR3, the DNA is TGTGCCAGCAGTACCCTCCGGGACAGAAGCCAATTCAGACCCCTCCACTTT.